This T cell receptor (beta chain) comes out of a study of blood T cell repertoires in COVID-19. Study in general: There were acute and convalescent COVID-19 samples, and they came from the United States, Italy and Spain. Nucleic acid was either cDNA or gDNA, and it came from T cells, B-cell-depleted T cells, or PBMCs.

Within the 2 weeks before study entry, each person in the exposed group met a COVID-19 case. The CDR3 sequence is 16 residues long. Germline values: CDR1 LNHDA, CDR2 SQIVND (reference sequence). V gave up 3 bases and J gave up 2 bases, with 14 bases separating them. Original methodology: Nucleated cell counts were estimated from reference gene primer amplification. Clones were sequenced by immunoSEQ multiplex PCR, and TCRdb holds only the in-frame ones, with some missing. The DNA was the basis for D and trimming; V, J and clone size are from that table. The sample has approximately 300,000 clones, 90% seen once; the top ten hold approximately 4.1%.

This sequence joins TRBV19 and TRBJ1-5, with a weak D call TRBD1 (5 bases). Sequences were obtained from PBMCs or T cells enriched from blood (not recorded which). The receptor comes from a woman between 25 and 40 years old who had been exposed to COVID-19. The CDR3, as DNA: TGTGCCAGTAGTATGGGGCCGCCTAGAGGCAATCAGCCCCAGCATTTT. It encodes CASSMGPPRGNQPQHF.